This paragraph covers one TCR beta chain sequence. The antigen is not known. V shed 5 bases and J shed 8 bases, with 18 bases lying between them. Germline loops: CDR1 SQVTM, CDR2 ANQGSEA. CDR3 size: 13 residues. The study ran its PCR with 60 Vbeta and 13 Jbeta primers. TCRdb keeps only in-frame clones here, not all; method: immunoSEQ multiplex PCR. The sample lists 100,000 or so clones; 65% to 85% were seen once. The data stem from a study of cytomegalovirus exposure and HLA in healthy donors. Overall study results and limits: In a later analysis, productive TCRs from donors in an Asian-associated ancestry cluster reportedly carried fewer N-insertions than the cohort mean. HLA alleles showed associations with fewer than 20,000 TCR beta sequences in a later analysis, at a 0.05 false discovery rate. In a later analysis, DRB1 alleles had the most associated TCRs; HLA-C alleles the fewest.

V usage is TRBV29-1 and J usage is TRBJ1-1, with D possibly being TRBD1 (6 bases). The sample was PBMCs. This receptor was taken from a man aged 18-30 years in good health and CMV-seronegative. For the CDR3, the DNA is TGCAGCGTTCGAACCACAGGGCCCCGCGAAGCTTTCTTT. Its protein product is CSVRTTGPREAFF.